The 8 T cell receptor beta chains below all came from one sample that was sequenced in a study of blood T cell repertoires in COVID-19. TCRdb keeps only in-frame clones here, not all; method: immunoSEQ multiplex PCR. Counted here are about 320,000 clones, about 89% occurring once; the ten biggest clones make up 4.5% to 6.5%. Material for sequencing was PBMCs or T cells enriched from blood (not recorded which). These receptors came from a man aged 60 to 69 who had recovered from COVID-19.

CDR3 coding DNA: TGTGCCAGCAGCTTATTAGTAGGGACTAGCGGGAGGGCCGTAAATGAGCAGTTCTTC. It yields the protein CASSLLVGTSGRAVNEQFF. The chain joins TRBV7-3 to TRBJ2-1, with 16 nucleotides matching TRBD2. CDR1 SGHTA and CDR2 FQGTGA come from the germline V gene. The V and J ends lost 2 bases and 7 bases, in that order; junction bases with no gene match: 11. CDR3 length equals 19 residues.

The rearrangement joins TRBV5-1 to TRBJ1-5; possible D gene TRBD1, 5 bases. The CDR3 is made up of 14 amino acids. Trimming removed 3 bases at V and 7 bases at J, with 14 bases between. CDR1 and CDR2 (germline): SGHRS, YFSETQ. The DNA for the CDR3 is TGCGCCAGCAGCTCAGACGGGGGTTTGCAGCCCCAGCATTTT. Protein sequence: CASSSDGGLQPQHF.

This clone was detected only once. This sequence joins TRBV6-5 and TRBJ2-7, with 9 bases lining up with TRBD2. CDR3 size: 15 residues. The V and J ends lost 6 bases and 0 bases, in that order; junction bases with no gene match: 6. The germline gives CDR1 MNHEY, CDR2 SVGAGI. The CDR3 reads CASRRLAGLSYEQYF. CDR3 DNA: TGTGCCAGCAGAAGGCTAGCGGGACTCTCCTACGAGCAGTACTTC.

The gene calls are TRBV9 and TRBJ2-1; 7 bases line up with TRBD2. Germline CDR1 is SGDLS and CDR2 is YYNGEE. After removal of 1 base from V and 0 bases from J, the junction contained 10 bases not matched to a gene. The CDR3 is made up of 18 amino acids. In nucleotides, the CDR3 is TGTGCCAGCAGCGTATCAGGACTAGACCGTAGCTCCTACAATGAGCAGTTCTTC. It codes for CASSVSGLDRSSYNEQFF.

For the CDR3, the DNA is TGTGCCAGCAGTGAACAGGTACGGACAGGCTCCTACGAGCAGTACTTC. It encodes CASSEQVRTGSYEQYF. The chain employs TRBV6-1 and TRBJ2-7, with TRBD1 identical over 7 bases. CDR3 length equals 16 residues. The germline CDR1 and CDR2 sequences are MNHNS and SASEGT. V lost 2 bases, J lost 0 bases, and 7 bases stayed unmatched.

CDR3 in amino acids: CASSLLGARTNTGELFF. In DNA, the CDR3 is TGTGCCAGCAGCTTACTAGGGGCGCGTACGAACACCGGGGAGCTGTTTTTT. The rearrangement links TRBV7-2 to TRBJ2-2; tentatively, D is TRBD1 (5 bases). The CDR3 length is 17 residues. Germline CDR1 is SGHTA and CDR2 is FQGNSA. The ends were cut back, 2 bases at V and 0 bases at J, with 13 bases in the middle.

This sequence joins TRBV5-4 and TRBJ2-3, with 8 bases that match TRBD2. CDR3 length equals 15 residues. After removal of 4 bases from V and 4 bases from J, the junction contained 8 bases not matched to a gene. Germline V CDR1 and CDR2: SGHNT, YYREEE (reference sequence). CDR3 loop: CASSHAGAGADTQYF. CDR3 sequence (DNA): TGTGCCAGCAGCCACGCGGGAGCGGGAGCAGATACGCAGTATTTT.

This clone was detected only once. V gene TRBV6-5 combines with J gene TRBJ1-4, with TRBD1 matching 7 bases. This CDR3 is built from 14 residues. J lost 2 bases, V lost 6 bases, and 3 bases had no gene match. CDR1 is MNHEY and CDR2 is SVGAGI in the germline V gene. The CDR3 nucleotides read TGTGCCAGCAGACCGACAGGGACTAATGAAAAACTGTTTTTT. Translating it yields CASRPTGTNEKLFF.